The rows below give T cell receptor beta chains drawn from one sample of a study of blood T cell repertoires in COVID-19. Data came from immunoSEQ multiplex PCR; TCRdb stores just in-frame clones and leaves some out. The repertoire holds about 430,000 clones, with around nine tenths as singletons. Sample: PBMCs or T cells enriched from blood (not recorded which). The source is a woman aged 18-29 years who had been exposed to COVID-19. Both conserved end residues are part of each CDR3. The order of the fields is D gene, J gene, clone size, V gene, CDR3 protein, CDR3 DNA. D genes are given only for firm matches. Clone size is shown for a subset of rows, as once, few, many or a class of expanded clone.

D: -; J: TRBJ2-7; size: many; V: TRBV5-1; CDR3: CASSLGLSTYEQYF; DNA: TGCGCCAGCAGCTTGGGACTGAGCACCTACGAGCAGTACTTC
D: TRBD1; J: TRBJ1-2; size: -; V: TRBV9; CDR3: CASSVATQGAGGYTF; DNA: TGTGCCAGCAGCGTAGCTACCCAGGGGGCAGGTGGCTACACCTTC
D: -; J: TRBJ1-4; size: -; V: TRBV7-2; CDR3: CASSLVAGLIGNEKLFF; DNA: TGTGCCAGCAGCTTAGTAGCAGGGCTGATTGGTAATGAAAAACTGTTTTTT
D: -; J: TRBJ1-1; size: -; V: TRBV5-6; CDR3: CASSPFDRRLNTEAFF; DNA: TGTGCCAGCAGCCCCTTCGACAGGCGCTTGAACACTGAAGCTTTCTTT
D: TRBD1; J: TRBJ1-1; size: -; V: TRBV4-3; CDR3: CASSHQTLADREDEAFF; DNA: TGCGCCAGCAGCCACCAAACTCTAGCCGACAGGGAGGATGAAGCTTTCTTT
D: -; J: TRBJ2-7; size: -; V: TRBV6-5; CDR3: CASSYSSVGYEQYF; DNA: TGTGCCAGCAGTTACTCGTCCGTCGGGTACGAGCAGTACTTC
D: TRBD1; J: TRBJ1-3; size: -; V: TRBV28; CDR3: CASSSPGQGGNTIYF; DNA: TGTGCCAGCAGTTCCCCGGGACAGGGTGGAAACACCATATATTTT
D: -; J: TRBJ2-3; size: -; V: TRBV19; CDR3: CASSIASPGGTDTQYF; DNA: TGTGCCAGTAGTATAGCCTCCCCGGGGGGCACAGATACGCAGTATTTT
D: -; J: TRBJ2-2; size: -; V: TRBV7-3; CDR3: CASSRSVGQNTGELFF; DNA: TGTGCCAGCAGCCGATCGGTGGGACAGAACACCGGGGAGCTGTTTTTT
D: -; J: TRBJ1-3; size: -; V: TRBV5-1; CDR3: CASSPQENSGNTIYF; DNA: TGCGCCAGCAGCCCGCAGGAAAACTCTGGAAACACCATATATTTT
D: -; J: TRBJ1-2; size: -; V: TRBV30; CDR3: CAWSYGGGYGYTF; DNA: TGTGCCTGGAGTTATGGCGGAGGATATGGCTACACCTTC
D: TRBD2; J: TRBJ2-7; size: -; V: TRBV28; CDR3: CASSLFAGGPYEQYF; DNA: TGTGCCAGCAGTTTATTCGCGGGAGGGCCCTACGAGCAGTACTTC
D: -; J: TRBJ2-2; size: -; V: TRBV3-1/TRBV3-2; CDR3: CASSPTGPGELFF; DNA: TGTGCCAGCAGCCCGACAGGTCCCGGGGAGCTGTTTTTT
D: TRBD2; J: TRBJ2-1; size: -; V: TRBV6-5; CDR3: CASSPASGVYNEQFF; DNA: TGTGCCAGCAGCCCGGCTAGCGGGGTATACAATGAGCAGTTCTTC
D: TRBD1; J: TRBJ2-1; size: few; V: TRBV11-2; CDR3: CASSGGTGVYNEQFF; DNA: TGTGCCAGCAGCGGCGGGACAGGGGTGTACAATGAGCAGTTCTTC
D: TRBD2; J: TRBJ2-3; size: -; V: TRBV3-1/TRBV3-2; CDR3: CASSQVRGEDTQYF; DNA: TGTGCCAGCAGCCAAGTTCGGGGGGAAGATACGCAGTATTTT
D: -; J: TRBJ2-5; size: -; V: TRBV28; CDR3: CASSRQGLQRFQETQYF; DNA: TGTGCCAGCAGTCGGCAGGGGCTCCAGAGGTTCCAAGAGACCCAGTACTTC
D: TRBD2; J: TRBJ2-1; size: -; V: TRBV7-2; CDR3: CASSLASGAYNEQFF; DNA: TGTGCCAGCAGCTTAGCTAGCGGGGCGTACAATGAGCAGTTCTTC
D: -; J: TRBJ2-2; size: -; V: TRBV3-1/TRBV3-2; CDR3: CASSQAYGGGRWNTGELFF; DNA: TGTGCCAGCAGCCAAGCGTACGGAGGGGGCCGTTGGAACACCGGGGAGCTGTTTTTT
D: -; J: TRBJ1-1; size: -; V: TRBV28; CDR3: CASSPPTPTRTEAFF; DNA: TGTGCCAGCAGTCCACCGACCCCAACGCGGACTGAAGCTTTCTTT
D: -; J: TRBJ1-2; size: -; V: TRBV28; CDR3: CASTLRGAGGYTF; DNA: TGTGCCAGCACCTTACGGGGAGCTGGTGGCTACACCTTC
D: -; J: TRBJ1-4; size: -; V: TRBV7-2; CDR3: CASSRPGGEKLFF; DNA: TGTGCCAGCAGCAGACCCGGGGGTGAAAAACTGTTTTTT
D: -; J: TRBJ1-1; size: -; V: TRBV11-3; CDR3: CASSLTRNTEAFF; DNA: TGTGCCAGCAGCTTAACACGGAACACTGAAGCTTTCTTT
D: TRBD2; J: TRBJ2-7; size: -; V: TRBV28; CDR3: CASSTLGGEQYF; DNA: TGTGCCAGCAGTACCCTGGGAGGGGAGCAGTACTTC
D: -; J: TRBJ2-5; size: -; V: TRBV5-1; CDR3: CASSFGQGQETQYF; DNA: TGCGCCAGCAGCTTCGGGCAGGGCCAAGAGACCCAGTACTTC
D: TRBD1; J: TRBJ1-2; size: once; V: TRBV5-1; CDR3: CASSFEYRTGFNYGYTF; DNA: TGCGCCAGCAGCTTTGAATATAGGACAGGGTTTAACTATGGCTACACCTTC
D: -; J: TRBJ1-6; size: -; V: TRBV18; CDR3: CASSRMIGQSDNSPLHF; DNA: TGTGCCAGCTCCCGGATGATCGGACAGAGCGATAATTCACCCCTCCACTTT
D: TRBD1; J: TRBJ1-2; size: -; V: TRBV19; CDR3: CASIPYGTATNYGYTF; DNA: TGTGCCAGTATCCCTTACGGGACAGCTACTAACTATGGCTACACCTTC
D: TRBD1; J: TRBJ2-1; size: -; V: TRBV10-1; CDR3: CASSESTGKFNNEQFF; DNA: TGCGCCAGCAGTGAGTCGACAGGGAAATTTAACAATGAGCAGTTCTTC
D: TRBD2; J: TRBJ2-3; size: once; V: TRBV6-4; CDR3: CASSQAGGWDTQYF; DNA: TGTGCCAGCAGTCAAGCGGGAGGATGGGATACGCAGTATTTT
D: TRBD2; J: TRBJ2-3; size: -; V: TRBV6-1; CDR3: CASSGLAGLLPDTQYF; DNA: TGTGCCAGCAGTGGACTAGCGGGCCTTCTCCCGGATACGCAGTATTTT
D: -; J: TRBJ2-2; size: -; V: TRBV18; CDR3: CASSLIGVNTGELFF; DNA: TGTGCCAGCTCACTGATCGGTGTGAACACCGGGGAGCTGTTTTTT
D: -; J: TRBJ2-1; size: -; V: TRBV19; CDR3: CASSISWEAYNEQFF; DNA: TGTGCCAGTAGTATTTCGTGGGAGGCCTACAATGAGCAGTTCTTC
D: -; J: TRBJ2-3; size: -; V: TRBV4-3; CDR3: CASSQDVRGTDTQYF; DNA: TGCGCCAGCAGCCAAGATGTCCGGGGGACAGATACGCAGTATTTT
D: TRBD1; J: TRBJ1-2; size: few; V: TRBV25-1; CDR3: CASSAGQGWYGYTF; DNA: TGTGCCAGCAGTGCGGGACAGGGTTGGTATGGCTACACCTTC
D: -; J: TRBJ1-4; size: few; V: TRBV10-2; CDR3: CASTDPGGALGKLFF; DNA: TGCGCCAGCACCGACCCGGGGGGGGCCTTAGGAAAACTGTTTTTT
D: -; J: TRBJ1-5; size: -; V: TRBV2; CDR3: CASSVLGNQPQHF; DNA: TGTGCCAGCAGTGTTCTAGGTAATCAGCCCCAGCATTTT
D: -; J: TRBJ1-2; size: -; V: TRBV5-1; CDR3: CASSLAYRDGYTF; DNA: TGCGCCAGCAGCTTGGCGTACAGGGATGGCTACACCTTC
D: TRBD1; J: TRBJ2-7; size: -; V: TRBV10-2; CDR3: CASSDGGQLSYEQYF; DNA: TGCGCCAGCAGTGATGGGGGACAGCTTTCCTACGAGCAGTACTTC
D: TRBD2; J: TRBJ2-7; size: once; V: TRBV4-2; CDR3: CASSQEGGELAGNEQYF; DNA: TGTGCCAGCAGCCAAGAGGGAGGGGAGCTAGCGGGTAACGAGCAGTACTTC
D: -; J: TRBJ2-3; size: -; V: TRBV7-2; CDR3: CASSLRNKDTQYF; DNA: TGTGCCAGCAGCTTAAGAAACAAAGATACGCAGTATTTT
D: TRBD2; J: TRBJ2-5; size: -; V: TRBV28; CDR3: CASSPGLAGQETQYF; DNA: TGTGCCAGCAGCCCGGGACTAGCGGGCCAAGAGACCCAGTACTTC
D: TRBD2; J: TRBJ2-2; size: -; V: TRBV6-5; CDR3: CASISAGGVTGELFF; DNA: TGTGCCAGCATTTCAGCGGGAGGGGTGACCGGGGAGCTGTTTTTT
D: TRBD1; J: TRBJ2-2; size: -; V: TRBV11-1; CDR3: CASSAGQGAISGELFF; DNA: TGTGCCAGCAGCGCGGGACAGGGGGCGATTAGCGGGGAGCTGTTTTTT
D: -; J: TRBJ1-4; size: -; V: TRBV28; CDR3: CASNHPQGTNEKLFF; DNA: TGTGCCAGCAACCACCCCCAGGGCACTAATGAAAAACTGTTTTTT
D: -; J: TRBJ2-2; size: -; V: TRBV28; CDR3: CASSFSNLNTGELFF; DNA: TGTGCCAGCAGTTTCTCTAATCTCAACACCGGGGAGCTGTTTTTT
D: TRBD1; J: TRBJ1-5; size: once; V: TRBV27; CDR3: CASSDRDGNQPQHF; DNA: TGTGCCAGCTCTGACAGGGATGGCAATCAGCCCCAGCATTTT
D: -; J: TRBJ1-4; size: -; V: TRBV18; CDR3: CASSPLRADISGGNEKLFF; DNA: TGTGCCAGCTCGCCCTTGAGGGCAGACATCAGCGGGGGGAATGAAAAACTGTTTTTT
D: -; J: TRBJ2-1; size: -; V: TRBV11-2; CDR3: CASSQGFSTYNEQFF; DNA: TGTGCCAGCAGCCAGGGGTTCTCCACCTACAATGAGCAGTTCTTC
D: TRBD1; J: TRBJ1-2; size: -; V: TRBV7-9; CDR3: CASSLWTGEDGYTF; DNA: TGTGCCAGCAGCTTATGGACAGGGGAGGATGGCTACACCTTC
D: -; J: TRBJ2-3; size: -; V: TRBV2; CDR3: CASSFTGSSDTQYF; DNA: TGTGCCAGCAGTTTTACAGGGTCATCGGATACGCAGTATTTT
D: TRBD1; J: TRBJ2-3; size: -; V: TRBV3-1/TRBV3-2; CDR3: CASSQEDRLDTQYF; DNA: TGTGCCAGCAGCCAAGAGGACAGGTTAGATACGCAGTATTTT
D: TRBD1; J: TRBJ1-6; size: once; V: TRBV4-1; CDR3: CASSQEGTGNSPLHF; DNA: TGCGCCAGCAGCCAAGAAGGGACAGGGAATTCACCCCTCCACTTT
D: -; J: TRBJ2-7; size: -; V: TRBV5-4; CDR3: CASSLSLATYEQYF; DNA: TGTGCCAGCAGCTTGAGTCTAGCAACCTACGAGCAGTACTTC
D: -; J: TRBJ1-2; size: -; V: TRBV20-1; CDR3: CSAPEYGYTF; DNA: TGCAGTGCCCCTGAGTATGGCTACACCTTC
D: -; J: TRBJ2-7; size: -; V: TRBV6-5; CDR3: CASRYTQGLGEQYF; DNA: TGTGCCAGCAGATACACACAGGGTTTGGGCGAGCAGTACTTC
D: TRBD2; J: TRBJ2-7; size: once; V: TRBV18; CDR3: CASSPSGSYEQYF; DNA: TGTGCCAGCTCACCTAGCGGGAGCTACGAGCAGTACTTC
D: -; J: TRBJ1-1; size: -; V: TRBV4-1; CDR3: CASSQERLPNTEAFF; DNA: TGCGCCAGCAGCCAAGAAAGACTCCCGAACACTGAAGCTTTCTTT
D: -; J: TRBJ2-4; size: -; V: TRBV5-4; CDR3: CASSSPSLGGLEKNIQYF; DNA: TGTGCCAGCAGCTCGCCATCCTTGGGGGGATTAGAAAAAAACATTCAGTACTTC